This is a list of T cell receptor beta chains from one sample in a study of T cells and Merkel cell carcinoma outcomes. Method: immunoSEQ multiplex PCR; TCRdb's copy keeps in-frame clones and lacks some. The sample has hundreds of clones; 88% are singletons. Sequencing used tumor tissue from Merkel cell carcinoma. The receptors derive from a human donor with Merkel cell carcinoma. CDR3s include the opening cysteine and the closing phenylalanine or tryptophan. A D gene is named only where the DNA matches it firmly. Size values are once, few and many counts, or a class for expanded clones, and some rows have none.

d_call,v_call,j_call,clone_size,cdr3_aa,cdr3_nt
NA,TRBV28,TRBJ1-2,NA,CASSPLTNTDF,TGTGCCAGCAGTCCACTCACCAACACGGACTTC
NA,TRBV27,TRBJ2-6,NA,CASSLYSGSGANVLTF,TGTGCCAGCAGTTTATATTCAGGCTCTGGGGCCAACGTCCTGACTTTC
NA,TRBV9,TRBJ1-4,NA,CASSIKRELDEKLFF,TGTGCCAGCAGCATAAAGAGGGAGTTGGATGAAAAACTGTTTTTT
TRBD1,TRBV7-9,TRBJ2-1,few,CASSPLGTGINEQFF,TGTGCCAGCAGCCCCCTAGGGACAGGGATCAATGAGCAGTTCTTC
NA,TRBV7-6,TRBJ2-5,NA,CASSLGPPETQYF,TGTGCCAGCAGCTTAGGGCCCCCAGAGACCCAGTACTTC
NA,TRBV9,TRBJ2-1,few,CASSQGQLTSGDEQFF,TGTGCCAGCAGCCAGGGACAGCTCACATCGGGAGATGAGCAGTTCTTC
TRBD2,TRBV29-1,TRBJ2-1,NA,CSVEWTSGKQFF,TGCAGCGTTGAATGGACTAGCGGGAAGCAGTTCTTC
NA,TRBV7-9,TRBJ2-1,NA,CASSLVSVDNEQFF,TGTGCCAGCAGCTTAGTGAGTGTGGACAATGAGCAGTTCTTC
NA,TRBV9,TRBJ2-1,NA,CASSARTGPEGDEQFF,TGTGCCAGCAGCGCCAGGACAGGCCCGGAGGGGGATGAGCAGTTCTTC
NA,TRBV9,TRBJ2-5,NA,CASSTLGETQYF,TGTGCCAGCAGCACCCTTGGGGAGACCCAGTACTTC
TRBD1,TRBV4-1,TRBJ2-7,NA,CASSQEDRAYYEQYF,TGCGCCAGCAGCCAAGAGGACAGGGCCTACTACGAGCAGTACTTC
TRBD1,TRBV30,TRBJ2-7,NA,CASTKDRGNEQYF,TGTGCCAGTACCAAGGACAGGGGGAACGAGCAGTACTTC
NA,TRBV28,TRBJ1-5,NA,CASRNRVLSNQPQHF,TGTGCCAGCAGAAACAGGGTTTTAAGCAATCAGCCCCAGCATTTT
NA,TRBV7-9,TRBJ2-5,NA,CASSRFTHQETQYF,TGTGCCAGCAGCCGGTTCACACACCAAGAGACCCAGTACTTC
NA,TRBV9,TRBJ2-6,NA,CASSVGLGSGANVLTF,TGTGCCAGCAGCGTAGGGTTGGGGTCTGGGGCCAACGTCCTGACTTTC
TRBD2,TRBV11-2,TRBJ2-7,NA,CASSPDVAGGREQYF,TGTGCCAGCAGTCCAGATGTAGCGGGAGGGCGGGAGCAGTACTTC
TRBD2,TRBV19,TRBJ2-1,NA,CASSRPPLAGGDEQFF,TGTGCCAGTAGCCGGCCCCCCTTGGCGGGAGGCGATGAGCAGTTCTTC
TRBD1,TRBV5-1,TRBJ1-4,NA,CASSLQGQRNEKLFF,TGCGCCAGCAGCTTACAGGGGCAGAGGAATGAAAAACTGTTTTTT
TRBD1,TRBV2,TRBJ2-3,NA,CANSEQQGSTDTQYF,TGTGCCAACAGTGAACAACAGGGGAGCACAGATACGCAGTATTTT